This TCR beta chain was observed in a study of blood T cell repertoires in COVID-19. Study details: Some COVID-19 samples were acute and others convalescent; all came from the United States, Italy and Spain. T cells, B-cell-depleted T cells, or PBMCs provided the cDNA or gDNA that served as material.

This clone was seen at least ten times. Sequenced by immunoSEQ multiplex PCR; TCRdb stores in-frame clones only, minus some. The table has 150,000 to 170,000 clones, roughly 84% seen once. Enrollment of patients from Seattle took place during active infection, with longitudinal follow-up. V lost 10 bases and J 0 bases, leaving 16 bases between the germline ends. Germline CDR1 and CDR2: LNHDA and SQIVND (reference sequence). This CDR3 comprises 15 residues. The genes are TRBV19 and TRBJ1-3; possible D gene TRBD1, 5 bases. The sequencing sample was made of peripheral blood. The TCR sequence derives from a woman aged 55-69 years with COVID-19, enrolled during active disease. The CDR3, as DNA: TGTGCCACCGCACCTGACAGACTCTCTGGAAACACCATATATTTT. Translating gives CATAPDRLSGNTIYF.